The 10 T cell receptor beta chains listed next were all sequenced from one sample in a study of T-cell memory formation after mild COVID-19. TCRdb recomputed calls from the 5' RACE reads with MiXCR, one row per CDR3 protein. The sample has 470,000 or so distinct CDR3 sequences, around 19% seen once. The material sequenced was PBMCs or a T cell subset sorted from them (not recorded which). The receptor set was obtained from an adult woman who had mild COVID-19 (a few samples of this study predate the infection). Cell type and time point are not known.

In this sample, this clonotype turned up a few times. The chain couples TRBV20-1 to TRBJ2-2; D is unclear. The germline CDR1 and CDR2 sequences are DFQATT and SNEGSKA (reference sequence). The CDR3 contains 16 residues. The CDR3 loop reads CSPRPPPRTNTGELFF. The DNA of the CDR3 is TGCAGCCCCCGCCCCCCTCCGCGGACGAACACCGGGGAGCTGTTTTTT.

This clonotype was seen a few times. This chain links TRBV4-1 with TRBJ1-2; a weak D match, TRBD1 (5 bases). The V end was cut by 2 bases, the J end by 0 bases, with 10 bases between. The CDR3 spans 15 residues. The V gene's germline CDR1 is MGHRA and CDR2 YSYEKL. The CDR3 nucleotides read TGCGCCAGCAGCCAACCGGGGGAAGCTAACTATGGCTACACCTTC. Amino acid sequence: CASSQPGEANYGYTF.

This chain uses TRBV29-1 with TRBJ2-7, with 7 bases aligning to TRBD1. The J segment lost 3 bases and the V segment lost 1 base, leaving 3 bases of the junction unmatched. This CDR3 is built from 13 residues. Per the germline V gene, CDR1 is SQVTM and CDR2 is ANQGSEA. For the CDR3, the DNA is TGCAGCGTTGAAGTAGGGACAGTCTACGAGCAGTACTTC. It specifies CSVEVGTVYEQYF.

In its sample, this clonotype was seen a few times. The chain links TRBV7-9 to TRBJ1-3; D not certain. V shed 3 bases and J shed 1 base, with 7 bases lying between them. This CDR3 comprises 14 residues. Germline CDR1 is SEHNR and CDR2 is FQNEAQ (reference sequence). DNA for the CDR3: TGTGCCAGCAGCTTCCACGGTTCTGGAAACACCATATATTTT. Its translation: CASSFHGSGNTIYF. Full variable domain (outside the CDR3, taken from reference TRBV7-9 and TRBJ1-3): DTGVSQNPRHKITKRGQNVTFRCDPISEHNRLYWYRQTLGQGPEFLTYFQNEAQLEKSRLLSDRFSAERPKGSFSTLEIQRTEQGDSAMYLCASSFHGSGNTIYFGEGSWLTVV.

This clonotype has just a few counts. This chain joins TRBV11-2 and TRBJ2-1; D unclear. The CDR3 extends over 12 amino acids. The V end was cut by 5 bases, the J end by 8 bases, with 10 bases between. Germline lookup yields CDR1 SGHAT and CDR2 FQNNGV. The CDR3 spells CASSKHDYEQFF. In nucleotides, the CDR3 is TGTGCCAGCAGCAAACATGATTATGAGCAGTTCTTC.

The table lists this clonotype with many counts. This chain connects TRBV5-1 to TRBJ1-3, with D hard to call. The CDR3 extends over 15 amino acids. Germline loops: CDR1 SGHRS, CDR2 YFSETQ. The germline V and J ends were trimmed by 2 bases and 0 bases, with 9 bases remaining between them. This CDR3 is CASSFGPYSGNTIYF. CDR3 nucleotides: TGCGCCAGCAGCTTCGGACCCTACTCTGGAAACACCATATATTTT.

This clonotype has only a few counts. The V call is TRBV11-3, the J call TRBJ2-5; D perhaps matches TRBD2 (7 bases). CDR3 size: 14 residues. The V end was cut by 6 bases, the J end by 2 bases, with 13 bases between. Germline CDR1 is SGHNT and CDR2 is YENEEA. Here the CDR3 DNA reads TGTGCCAGCAGTCAACAGGGAGGGCAAGAGACCCAGTACTTC. Translation: CASSQQGGQETQYF.

The J gene is TRBJ2-1, the V gene TRBV24-1; D unresolved. The CDR3 spans 14 residues. CDR1 KGHDR and CDR2 SFDVKD come from the germline V gene. V shed 4 bases and J shed 7 bases, with 13 bases lying between them. In DNA, the CDR3 is TGTGCCACCAGTGACATCCCGTTCGGTAATGAGCAGTTCTTC. Protein: CATSDIPFGNEQFF.

The gene calls are TRBV7-9 and TRBJ2-3; 7 bases are shared with TRBD1. The length of the CDR3 is 16 residues. Germline V gene data show CDR1 as SEHNR and CDR2 as FQNEAQ (reference sequence). The J segment lost 0 bases and the V segment lost 6 bases, leaving 9 bases of the junction unmatched. This CDR3 is CASSSLGTASTDTQYF. The CDR3 bases are TGTGCCAGCAGTTCTCTGGGGACAGCAAGCACAGATACGCAGTATTTT.

This clonotype was picked up a small number of times. The V gene is TRBV27, the J gene TRBJ1-6, with D perhaps matching TRBD1 (6 bases). The CDR3 length is 15 residues. Trimming shortened V by 2 bases and J by 7 bases, and 12 bases separated the two germline ends. CDR1 is MNHEY, CDR2 SMNVEV, per germline (reference sequence). The CDR3 is CASSLRGAGNSPLHF. In DNA, the CDR3 is TGTGCCAGCAGTTTACGGGGGGCCGGCAATTCACCCCTCCACTTT.